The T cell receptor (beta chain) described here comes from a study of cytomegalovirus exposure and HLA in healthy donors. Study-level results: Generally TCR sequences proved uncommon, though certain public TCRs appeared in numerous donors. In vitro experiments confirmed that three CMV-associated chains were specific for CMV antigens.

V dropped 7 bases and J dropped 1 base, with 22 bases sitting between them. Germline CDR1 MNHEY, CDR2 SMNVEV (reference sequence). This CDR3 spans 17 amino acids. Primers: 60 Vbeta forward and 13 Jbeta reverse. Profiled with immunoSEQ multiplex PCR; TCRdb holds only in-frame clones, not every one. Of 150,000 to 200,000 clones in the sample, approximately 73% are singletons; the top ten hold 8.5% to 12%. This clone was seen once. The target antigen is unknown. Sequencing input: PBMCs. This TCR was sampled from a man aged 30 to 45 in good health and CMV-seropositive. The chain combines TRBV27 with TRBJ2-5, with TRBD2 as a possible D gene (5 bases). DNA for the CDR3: TGTGCCAGCACCCCCTATTGGACTCCGATCTTCCAAGAGACCCAGTACTTC. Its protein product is CASTPYWTPIFQETQYF.